This T cell receptor beta chain is drawn from a study of T cells in Graves' hyperthyroidism and ophthalmopathy. Overall study findings and caveats: Ophthalmopathy got predicted by the model a median roughly 6.1 months before its onset.

This clonotype occurred a few times. The antigen is not known. Researchers took RNA transcripts and amplified the TCR beta CDR3 regions from them. The study used the HTBI primer set for a first-round RT-PCR of the TCR CDR3. TCRdb ran MiXCR on the multiplex PCR reads and lists one entry per CDR3 protein. The data show approximately 720,000 distinct CDR3 sequences, under 20% seen once. J lost 8 bases, V lost 2 bases, and 7 bases had no gene match. The CDR3 has 15 residues. Germline values: CDR1 MGHRA, CDR2 YSYEKL. Exclusion of a patient resulted from uncontrolled infection, other autoimmune disease, pregnancy or lactation. This blood was taken when hyperthyroidism was first diagnosed, before any ophthalmopathy symptoms existed.

The sequence was obtained from a woman between 45 and 65 years old with Graves' hyperthyroidism that later progressed to Graves' ophthalmopathy. J is TRBJ2-1 and V is TRBV4-1; 9 bases line up with TRBD2. The sequencing input was blood. As DNA, the CDR3 is TGCGCCAGCAGCCAACCGGGACTAGCAGTCGATGAGCAGTTCTTC. This translates into CASSQPGLAVDEQFF.